One and the same sample provided the 28 T cell receptor beta chains below, sequenced in a study of monozygotic twins with inflammatory bowel disease. TCRdb re-called the 5' RACE reads; one entry per CDR3 protein, DNA not given. The sample has hundreds of thousands of distinct CDR3 sequences. The sample consisted of blood. The receptor source for this set is a human donor with ulcerative colitis or Crohn's disease, or a healthy co-twin of an affected twin (not recorded which).

The gene calls are TRBV5-5 and TRBJ2-5; the TRBD1 assignment by TCRdb is unverifiable without DNA. Germline V gene data show CDR1 as SGHKS and CDR2 as YYEKEE (reference sequence). The CDR3 totals 14 residues. CDR3 sequence reads: CASSLTGPLGTQYF.

V and J are TRBV18 and TRBJ2-3. The CDR3 is made up of 15 amino acids. CDR1 is KGHSH and CDR2 is LQKENI in the germline V gene. The CDR3 protein is CASSFYADVLDTQYF.

The rearrangement joins TRBV7-2 to TRBJ2-1. There are 14 residues in the CDR3. Looked up from germline, CDR1 is SGHTA and CDR2 is FQGNSA. CDR3: CASSPPVGYNEQFF.

This chain joins TRBV20-1 and TRBJ1-1; TCRdb gives TRBD1 as the D gene, but with no DNA this cannot be confirmed. The CDR3 is made up of 11 amino acids. Germline-derived CDR1 and CDR2 are DFQATT and SNEGSKA (reference sequence). This CDR3 is CSARVTGGAFF.

V gene TRBV23-1 combines with J gene TRBJ2-4; TCRdb picks TRBD1, but there is no DNA to check that call. TRBV23-1 falls under the ORF class, with uncertain function. The length of the CDR3 is 19 residues. CDR3 protein: CASSLPGQGRSITENIQYF.

The chain employs TRBV4-2 and TRBJ2-1; TCRdb's D gene call, TRBD1, goes unchecked for lack of DNA. The CDR3 is 15 amino acids. Germline CDR1 LGHNA, CDR2 YNFKEQ. The CDR3 loop reads CASSPTGGVRNEQFF.

This chain joins TRBV19 and TRBJ1-3. This CDR3 spans 12 amino acids. CDR1 and CDR2 from the germline V gene are LNHDA and SQIVND (reference sequence). The CDR3 is CASSLLGDTIYF.

The gene calls are TRBV28 and TRBJ2-1; TCRdb lists TRBD2, though no DNA is available to test this call. Looked up from germline, CDR1 is MDHEN and CDR2 is SYDVKM. This CDR3 region has 14 residues. This CDR3 reads CAIRTSGSLNEQFF.

The chain combines TRBV25-1 with TRBJ2-1; the D call from TCRdb, TRBD1, cannot be confirmed without DNA. The CDR3 contains 15 residues. The germline CDR1 and CDR2 sequences are MGHDK and SYGVNS. CDR3 sequence: CASSPPGQGYNEQFF.

The rearrangement links TRBV30 to TRBJ1-5. The CDR3 is made up of 13 amino acids. The germline V gene encodes CDR1 GTSNPN and CDR2 SVGIG (reference sequence). This CDR3 is CAWSGQVNQPQHF.

This sequence joins TRBV6-1 and TRBJ2-3; TCRdb's D gene call, TRBD1, goes unchecked for lack of DNA. This CDR3 is 16 amino acids long. CDR1 is MNHNS and CDR2 is SASEGT in the germline V gene. The chain's CDR3 is CASSGTGRGFTDTQYF.

This rearrangement joins TRBV7-9 to TRBJ2-1; without DNA, the TCRdb call of TRBD2 cannot be checked. The CDR3 is made up of 17 amino acids. Germline V lookup: CDR1 SEHNR, CDR2 FQNEAQ (reference sequence). CDR3 region: CASSLASSGGSYNEQFF. Supplemented by reference TRBV7-9 and TRBJ2-1, the full variable domain reads DTGVSQNPRHKITKRGQNVTFRCDPISEHNRLYWYRQTLGQGPEFLTYFQNEAQLEKSRLLSDRFSAERPKGSFSTLEIQRTEQGDSAMYLCASSLASSGGSYNEQFFGPGTRLTVL.

The chain links TRBV5-6 to TRBJ1-1. Germline CDR1 reads SGHDT; CDR2 reads YYEEEE. This CDR3 comprises 14 residues. The CDR3 spells CASSLNLLNTEAFF.

The chain couples TRBV27 to TRBJ2-7; TCRdb calls TRBD1, which cannot be checked without DNA. Per germline, CDR1 MNHEY and CDR2 SMNVEV (reference sequence). The CDR3 is 15 residues long. CDR3: CASSSLTGDTYEQYF.

The chain is built from TRBV20-1 and TRBJ1-4; the TRBD1 assignment by TCRdb is unverifiable without DNA. This CDR3 spans 16 amino acids. CDR1 is DFQATT and CDR2 is SNEGSKA in the germline V gene (reference sequence). Here the CDR3 reads CSARDRSGTGREKLFF.

CDR3 loop: CSASPGQGYQPQHF. The chain couples TRBV20-1 to TRBJ1-5; lacking DNA, the TRBD1 call made by TCRdb goes unchecked. The V gene's germline CDR1 is DFQATT and CDR2 SNEGSKA (reference sequence). The CDR3 consists of 14 residues.

The chain uses TRBV5-1 and TRBJ1-1; TCRdb's D call, TRBD1, is unchecked because there is no DNA. Germline loops: CDR1 SGHRS, CDR2 YFSETQ. The CDR3 spans 14 residues. CDR3 residues: CASSTGQGTTEAFF.

The CDR3 region is CASSSTGQEMWSEQFF. The rearrangement uses TRBV5-1 and TRBJ2-1; there is no DNA to check the TCRdb D call of TRBD1. The germline V gene has CDR1 SGHRS and CDR2 YFSETQ. CDR3 length: 16 amino acids.

The chain joins TRBV30 to TRBJ1-3; there is no DNA to check the TCRdb D call of TRBD1. CDR1 GTSNPN and CDR2 SVGIG come from the germline V gene (reference sequence). The CDR3 is 15 residues long. The CDR3 sequence is CAWSPTAFSGNTIYF.

The chain is built from TRBV6-1 and TRBJ1-1. The CDR3 is made up of 16 amino acids. Germline V gene data show CDR1 as MNHNS and CDR2 as SASEGT. This CDR3 reads CASSPPARGMNTEAFF.

The rearrangement links TRBV7-2 to TRBJ2-7; TCRdb's D call, TRBD2, is unchecked because there is no DNA. This CDR3 comprises 15 residues. CDR1 is SGHTA and CDR2 is FQGNSA in the germline V gene. This CDR3 reads CASSLGGRAYGEQYF.

V gene TRBV5-1 combines with J gene TRBJ1-2. The germline gives CDR1 SGHRS, CDR2 YFSETQ. The CDR3 extends over 14 amino acids. The CDR3: CASSLGFAGYGYTF.

The gene calls are TRBV2 and TRBJ1-6; TCRdb picks TRBD1, but there is no DNA to check that call. The CDR3 runs 15 residues. The V gene's germline CDR1 is SNHLY and CDR2 FYNNEI. This chain's CDR3 is CASIGTGNYNSPLHF. The entire variable domain, with the rest obtained from reference TRBV2 and TRBJ1-6, is as follows: EPEVTQTPSHQVTQMGQEVILRCVPISNHLYFYWYRQILGQKVEFLVSFYNNEISEKSEIFDDQFSVERPDGSNFTLKIRSTKLEDSAMYFCASIGTGNYNSPLHFGNGTRLTVT.

The rearrangement uses TRBV19 and TRBJ2-1; TCRdb outputs TRBD2, but without DNA this stays unchecked. CDR3 length equals 14 residues. CDR1 and CDR2 from the germline V gene are LNHDA and SQIVND (reference sequence). This CDR3 reads CASSLREGLDEQFF.

J is TRBJ2-2 and V is TRBV7-2; TCRdb indicates TRBD1, and absent DNA this call remains unverified. This CDR3 contains 15 residues. Germline values: CDR1 SGHTA, CDR2 FQGNSA. The CDR3 loop reads CASSRPGQGFRELFF.

This sequence joins TRBV10-3 and TRBJ2-3. CDR1 and CDR2 (germline): ENHRY, SYGVKD. The CDR3 runs 14 residues. The CDR3 reads CAISGSFSTDTQYF.

The chain carries TRBV7-2 and TRBJ2-1; TCRdb's assignment of TRBD1 cannot be checked, as there is no DNA. The CDR3 totals 16 residues. Germline CDR1 is SGHTA and CDR2 is FQGNSA. The CDR3: CASSLRGVDSYNEQFF.

The V call is TRBV6-5, the J call TRBJ1-2. The V gene's germline CDR1 is MNHEY and CDR2 SVGAGI. The CDR3 loop spans 14 amino acids. This chain's CDR3 is CASSYSEGNYGYTF.